This TCR beta chain originates from a study of OX40 agonist ivuxolimab in advanced cancers. Study information: Patients took ivuxolimab, an agonistic anti-OX40 (CD134) antibody. Head and neck, renal cell, melanoma or hepatocellular carcinoma were the cancers that dose-escalation patients had. Study conclusions and caveats: The CD4+ and CD8+ T cells in the blood had expanded clonally by week 6 at 0.1 to 3.0 mg/kg.

The data were produced by immunoSEQ multiplex PCR, yet TCRdb's version contains in-frame clones alone and is incomplete. Here the sample spans tens of thousands of clones, more than 75% being singletons. Blood sampling was done at baseline, cycle 4 day 1, and cycle 7 day 1. This clone has more than one count but fewer than ten. The antigen remains undetermined. This CDR3 contains 14 residues. Deletions cut 8 bases from V and 0 bases from J, with 8 bases between. From germline, CDR1 is MDHEN and CDR2 SYDVKM. Sequenced here: CD4+ or CD8+ T cells sorted from blood, sampled in a trial of the OX40 agonist ivuxolimab. This clonotype originated in an adult with an advanced solid tumor such as melanoma, head and neck, liver or kidney cancer. This rearrangement joins TRBV28 to TRBJ1-6; no definite D call. The CDR3 coding sequence is TGTGCCAGCGGGTTTAGCTCCTATAATTCACCCCTCCACTTT. This translates into CASGFSSYNSPLHF.